The next 24 T cell receptor beta chains were all read from a single sample in a study of OX40 agonist ivuxolimab in advanced cancers. Repertoires were generated with immunoSEQ multiplex PCR, while TCRdb's copy carries only in-frame clones and drops some. Counted here are tens of thousands of clones, around 89% occurring once; the ten biggest clones make up roughly 18%. The sample was CD4+ or CD8+ T cells sorted from blood, taken in a trial of the OX40 agonist ivuxolimab. All receptors derive from an adult with an advanced solid tumor such as melanoma, head and neck, liver or kidney cancer.

V and J are TRBV9 and TRBJ2-5, with D perhaps TRBD1 or TRBD2 (6 bases each). The CDR3 has 14 amino acids. The V end lost 0 bases, the J end lost 5 bases, and 11 bases lay between the germline ends. CDR1 is SGDLS, CDR2 YYNGEE, per germline. CDR3 sequence: CASSVGGGLETQYF. CDR3 DNA sequence: TGTGCCAGCAGCGTAGGTGGGGGGCTTGAGACCCAGTACTTC.

The chain recombines TRBV6-5 with TRBJ2-7, with TRBD1 as a possible D gene (6 bases). With 0 bases removed from V and 2 bases from J, the gap between germline ends came to 14 bases. The CDR3 spans 16 residues. Germline loops: CDR1 MNHEY, CDR2 SVGAGI. The CDR3 sequence: CASSYSSGQLTYEQYF. CDR3 bases: TGTGCCAGCAGTTACTCATCCGGACAGTTAACCTACGAGCAGTACTTC.

The chain combines TRBV28 with TRBJ2-7; TRBD2 aligns across 12 bases. CDR1 is MDHEN, CDR2 SYDVKM, per germline. There are 15 residues in the CDR3. Trimming took 7 bases from V and 3 from J; bases not matched to a gene: 7. CDR3 region: CASIMTSGRLYEQYF. In nucleotides, the CDR3 is TGTGCCAGCATTATGACTAGCGGGAGACTCTACGAGCAGTACTTC.

This chain links TRBV6-5 with TRBJ1-1; D unclear. Trimming took off 0 bases at V and 8 bases at J, with 7 bases between the two ends. Germline V gives CDR1 MNHEY, CDR2 SVGAGI. This CDR3 comprises 12 residues. CDR3 amino acids: CASSYSLSEAFF. DNA for the CDR3: TGTGCCAGCAGTTACTCCCTTTCGGAAGCTTTCTTT.

The count of this clone is one. The sample carries other DNA sequences with the same CDR3. The chain joins TRBV28 to TRBJ2-2; possible D gene TRBD1, 6 bases. V was cut by 2 bases and J by 6 bases, with 13 bases left in between. This CDR3 region has 15 residues. Germline V CDR1 and CDR2: MDHEN, SYDVKM. CDR3 protein: CASSLRVGAAGELFF. In DNA, the CDR3 is TGTGCCAGCAGTTTAAGGGTGGGGGCGGCCGGGGAGCTGTTTTTT.

The chain combines TRBV6-5 with TRBJ2-1; either TRBD1 or TRBD2 may fit D (5 bases each). Germline-derived CDR1 and CDR2 are MNHEY and SVGAGI. V was pared by 6 bases and J by 6 bases, with 18 bases between. The CDR3 runs 15 residues. CDR3 nucleotide sequence: TGTGCCAGCAGCTCATTCGGGACCCAGGGCAATGAGCAGTTCTTC. It encodes CASSSFGTQGNEQFF.

The rearrangement uses TRBV19 and TRBJ2-5; a weak D match, TRBD1 (5 bases). Per the germline V gene, CDR1 is LNHDA and CDR2 is SQIVND (reference sequence). The CDR3 is made up of 15 amino acids. Trimming pared 1 base from V and 1 base from J, leaving 10 bases between. The CDR3 DNA follows: TGTGCCAGTAGTATAGGAGAACAGGCCCAAGAGACCCAGTACTTC. Translated: CASSIGEQAQETQYF.

The chain carries TRBV19 and TRBJ1-1; no firm D call. Trimming cost V 3 bases and J 4 bases, with 12 bases left between them. This CDR3 is built from 14 residues. Germline loops: CDR1 LNHDA, CDR2 SQIVND (reference sequence). Here the CDR3 DNA reads TGTGCCAGTAGTATTGAGGGAGAGGGCACTGAAGCTTTCTTT. Translated, it gives CASSIEGEGTEAFF.

This chain uses TRBV28 with TRBJ2-7, with 8 bases matching TRBD2. V shed 2 bases, J shed 7 bases, and the junction held 16 bases outside the gene matches. Germline V gives CDR1 MDHEN, CDR2 SYDVKM. CDR3 size: 17 residues. The CDR3, as DNA: TGTGCCAGCAGTTTAGCCAGCGGGAGCTCCTCGTGGAGGGAGCAGTACTTC. This sequence encodes CASSLASGSSSWREQYF.

The chain uses TRBV11-2 and TRBJ2-7, with D hard to call. CDR1 SGHAT and CDR2 FQNNGV come from the germline V gene. The CDR3 is made up of 12 amino acids. V was clipped by 1 base and J by 4 bases, with 5 bases between them. The CDR3 is CASSLGDYEQYF. Written as DNA, the CDR3 is TGTGCCAGCAGCTTAGGAGATTACGAGCAGTACTTC.

This chain connects TRBV4-2 to TRBJ2-2; TRBD2 aligns across 9 bases. Trimming cost V 0 bases and J 6 bases; bases outside gene matches: 5. The CDR3 runs to 16 residues. Germline V CDR1 and CDR2: LGHNA, YNFKEQ. The CDR3 sequence: CASSQEASGESGELFF. The CDR3, as DNA: TGTGCCAGCAGCCAAGAGGCTAGCGGGGAATCCGGGGAGCTGTTTTTT.

The chain employs TRBV10-3 and TRBJ2-1; TRBD2 agrees at 11 bases. V trimming: 6 bases; J trimming: 6 bases; junction bases outside the gene matches: 10. The CDR3 loop spans 16 amino acids. Per germline, CDR1 ENHRY and CDR2 SYGVKD. CDR3 residues: CAISPGTSGSGNEQFF. The CDR3 DNA is TGTGCCATCAGCCCCGGGACTAGCGGCTCGGGCAATGAGCAGTTCTTC.

This clone was seen more than once but under ten times. This sequence is one base from a far larger clone and is likely a read error. V usage is TRBV5-6 and J usage is TRBJ2-7; the D gene is possibly TRBD1 (5 bases). V lost 3 bases, J lost 3 bases, and 16 bases lay in between. This CDR3 region has 15 residues. Germline V lookup: CDR1 SGHDT, CDR2 YYEEEE. CDR3 sequence reads: CASSSSMGQGYEQYF. The DNA of the CDR3 is TGTGCCAGCAGCTCGAGTATGGGGCAGGGCTACGAGCAGTACTTC. The variable domain in full, completed from reference TRBV5-6 and TRBJ2-7, reads DAGVTQSPTHLIKTRGQQVTLRCSPKSGHDTVSWYQQALGQGPQFIFQYYEEEERQRGNFPDRFSGHQFPNYSSELNVNALLLGDSALYLCASSSSMGQGYEQYFGPGTRLTVT.

This chain uses TRBV6-5 with TRBJ1-1; D is ambiguous. This CDR3 is 13 amino acids long. Germline lookup yields CDR1 MNHEY and CDR2 SVGAGI. V was clipped by 6 bases and J by 5 bases, with 13 bases between them. CDR3 bases: TGTGCCAGCAGCTCGATCTTTGGAACTGAAGCTTTCTTT. Amino acid sequence: CASSSIFGTEAFF.

The rearrangement uses TRBV27 and TRBJ2-7; the D gene is possibly TRBD1 (7 bases). CDR1 and CDR2 from the germline V gene are MNHEY and SMNVEV (reference sequence). There are 15 residues in the CDR3. V shed 2 bases and J shed 4 bases, with 15 bases lying between them. The CDR3 is CASSLETGRNYEQYF. Written as DNA, the CDR3 is TGTGCCAGCAGTTTAGAGACAGGGAGGAATTACGAGCAGTACTTC.

This clone was counted once. This chain connects TRBV7-9 to TRBJ2-2, with 9 bases aligning to TRBD2. Germline lookup yields CDR1 SEHNR and CDR2 FQNEAQ (reference sequence). Unmatched junction bases numbered 5, after V lost 5 bases and J lost 4 bases. The CDR3 runs 15 residues. CDR3 DNA: TGTGCCAGCAGCCAAAGCGGGAGGTCCACCGGGGAGCTGTTTTTT. It encodes CASSQSGRSTGELFF.

The chain recombines TRBV28 with TRBJ2-7, with a weak D call TRBD2 (5 bases). Germline assignment: CDR1 MDHEN and CDR2 SYDVKM. CDR3 length: 17 residues. The ends were cut back, 2 bases at V and 0 bases at J, with 17 bases in the middle. The CDR3 nucleotides read TGTGCCAGCAGTTTAGGTCCGGGGAACACCATCTCCTACGAGCAGTACTTC. This sequence encodes CASSLGPGNTISYEQYF.

The J gene is TRBJ2-3, the V gene TRBV18, with a tentative D call TRBD2 (6 bases). V was trimmed by 8 bases and J by 6 bases, leaving 15 bases between them. Germline-derived CDR1 and CDR2 are KGHSH and LQKENI. This CDR3 region has 13 residues. Here the CDR3 reads CASDYIGGDTQYF. DNA of the CDR3: TGTGCCAGCGATTACATCGGAGGGGATACGCAGTATTTT.

This chain joins TRBV5-4 and TRBJ2-3; 7 positions agree with TRBD2. CDR1 is SGHNT, CDR2 YYREEE, per germline (reference sequence). The CDR3 has 16 amino acids. The trim removed 0 bases at V and 5 bases at J, leaving 9 bases unmatched. The CDR3 DNA reads as TGTGCCAGCAGCTTGGGGGGGGAGGGCCCCGAAGATACGCAGTATTTT. Its protein product is CASSLGGEGPEDTQYF.

This chain links TRBV19 with TRBJ2-3, with unresolved D. The germline V gene has CDR1 LNHDA and CDR2 SQIVND (reference sequence). V shed 1 base and J shed 3 bases, with 20 bases lying between them. The CDR3 sequence is 18 residues long. The CDR3 reads CASSIGAIGPLWTDTQYF. The CDR3 bases are TGTGCCAGTAGTATAGGGGCCATCGGGCCCCTTTGGACAGATACGCAGTATTTT.

The V call is TRBV11-1, the J call TRBJ2-3; D unclear. With 1 base removed from V and 0 bases from J, the gap between germline ends came to 17 bases. This CDR3 is built from 18 residues. CDR1 is SGHAT, CDR2 FQDESV, per germline (reference sequence). The CDR3 DNA sequence: TGTGCCAGCAGCTTAGAGTCGGTTGCCGTATACAGCACAGATACGCAGTATTTT. Translating it yields CASSLESVAVYSTDTQYF. The variable domain in full, with the rest retrieved from reference TRBV11-1 and TRBJ2-3, is EAEVAQSPRYKITEKSQAVAFWCDPISGHATLYWYRQILGQGPELLVQFQDESVVDDSQLPKDRFSAERLKGVDSTLKIQPAELGDSAMYLCASSLESVAVYSTDTQYFGPGTRLTVL.

The chain employs TRBV4-3 and TRBJ2-7, with TRBD2 as a possible D gene (5 bases). The CDR3 contains 14 residues. Germline values: CDR1 LGHNA, CDR2 YSLEER. Between the trimmed V and J ends, which lost 2 bases and 2 bases, there was a span of 10 bases. The CDR3 DNA reads TGCGCCAGCAGCCAAACACTCGGGACCTACGAGCAGTACTTC. Amino acid sequence: CASSQTLGTYEQYF.

The chain combines TRBV2 with TRBJ2-7; 9 bases line up with TRBD2. The length of the CDR3 is 13 residues. Germline trimming cut 7 bases from V and 4 bases from J; bases unmatched to any gene: 5. Germline CDR1 and CDR2: SNHLY and FYNNEI. CDR3 loop: CASTSSGSYEQYF. The CDR3, as DNA: TGTGCCAGCACAAGTAGCGGGAGTTACGAGCAGTACTTC.

This clone was observed a handful of times. The chain couples TRBV6-4 to TRBJ1-6, with D perhaps TRBD1 (6 bases). The V end was cut by 3 bases, the J end by 7 bases, with 13 bases between. The CDR3 totals 15 residues. Germline V gene lookup returns CDR1 MRHNA and CDR2 SNTAGT. CDR3 amino acids: CASSESETGNSPLHF. CDR3 bases: TGTGCCAGCAGTGAATCGGAGACAGGCAATTCACCCCTCCACTTT.